Detailed here is one T cell receptor (beta chain). These data are taken from a study of OX40 agonist ivuxolimab in advanced cancers. Study-wide background: Ivuxolimab doses were 0.01, 0.1, 0.3, 1.5, 3 or 10 mg/kg every 2 weeks. Recorded diagnoses for dose-escalation patients were hepatocellular carcinoma, melanoma, renal cell or head and neck cancer.

Generated by immunoSEQ multiplex PCR, the TCRdb table keeps only in-frame clones and is missing some. The sample includes 67,000 or so clones, roughly 89% of them seen just once. With baseline, cycle 4 day 1, and cycle 7 day 1 as timepoints, blood was sampled. The CDR3 length is 11 residues. V gave up 5 bases and J gave up 2 bases, with 2 bases separating them. Germline V gene sequence: CDR1 SGHVS, CDR2 FNYEAQ. The receptor was derived from an adult with an advanced solid tumor such as melanoma, head and neck, liver or kidney cancer. This specimen was CD4+ or CD8+ T cells sorted from blood, taken in a trial of the OX40 agonist ivuxolimab. The V and J genes are TRBV7-6 and TRBJ2-3, with D unclear. Here the CDR3 DNA reads TGTGCCAGCAGCCCCACAGATACGCAGTATTTT. Protein product: CASSPTDTQYF. The whole variable domain, filled in from reference TRBV7-6 and TRBJ2-3, reads GAGVSQSPRYKVTKRGQDVALRCDPISGHVSLYWYRQALGQGPEFLTYFNYEAQQDKSGLPNDRFSAERPEGSISTLTIQRTEQRDSAMYRCASSPTDTQYFGPGTRLTVL.